Listed here are 11 T cell receptor beta chains from one sample, sequenced in a study of ipilimumab plus nivolumab after autologous stem cell transplantation. Only in-frame clones appear in the TCRdb table, and some are missing; sequencing was by immunoSEQ multiplex PCR. This table holds fewer than 20,000 clones, over 60% found once. The sample in question was PBMCs, obtained in a trial of ipilimumab plus nivolumab as post-transplant consolidation. Receptors were obtained from a male donor with diffuse large B-cell lymphoma.

The V call is TRBV5-6, the J call TRBJ2-5; D is uncertain. This CDR3 region has 13 residues. V was clipped by 8 bases and J by 5 bases, with 16 bases between them. CDR1 is SGHDT and CDR2 is YYEEEE in the germline V gene. CDR3 sequence (DNA): TGTGCCAGTCTGCGTTATGATAGGGAGACCCAGTACTTC. This sequence encodes CASLRYDRETQYF. Full variable domain (rest looked up from reference TRBV5-6 and TRBJ2-5): DAGVTQSPTHLIKTRGQQVTLRCSPKSGHDTVSWYQQALGQGPQFIFQYYEEEERQRGNFPDRFSGHQFPNYSSELNVNALLLGDSALYLCASLRYDRETQYFGPGTRLLVL.

The rearrangement links TRBV11-3 to TRBJ1-1; 10 nucleotides align to TRBD1. Trimming cost V 4 bases and J 6 bases; bases outside gene matches: 5. CDR3 length: 14 residues. Per the germline V gene, CDR1 is SGHNT and CDR2 is YENEEA. Here the CDR3 DNA reads TGTGCCAGCAGCTCCCGGGACAGGGGTCCTGAAGCTTTCTTT. It translates to CASSSRDRGPEAFF.

The V call is TRBV18, the J call TRBJ1-2; possibly TRBD1 for D (5 bases). Germline V lookup: CDR1 KGHSH, CDR2 LQKENI. The CDR3 has 14 amino acids. Trimming removed 3 bases from V and 14 bases from J, with 22 bases in between. CDR3 coding DNA: TGTGCCAGCTCACCGGAAGGGATCAGCCTAGAGGGGACCTTC. As protein: CASSPEGISLEGTF.

The rearrangement links TRBV18 to TRBJ2-3; 8 bases line up with TRBD1. This CDR3 spans 17 amino acids. The J segment lost 2 bases and the V segment lost 1 base, leaving 8 bases of the junction unmatched. Germline V gene lookup returns CDR1 KGHSH and CDR2 LQKENI. The DNA of the CDR3 is TGTGCCAGCTCACCACTAATGGGGGACAGGACCACAGATACGCAGTATTTT. Amino acids: CASSPLMGDRTTDTQYF.

Of note for this clone: Different DNA sequences within this sample yield the same CDR3. The chain carries TRBV5-1 and TRBJ2-1; D is perhaps TRBD1 (6 bases). CDR1 is SGHRS and CDR2 is YFSETQ in the germline V gene. V was trimmed by 7 bases and J by 5 bases, leaving 16 bases between them. The CDR3 covers 14 residues. The CDR3, as DNA: TGCGCCAGCGGGTCTCAACAGGGAAACAATGAGCAGTTCTTC. It yields the protein CASGSQQGNNEQFF.

This clone was observed a handful of times. This chain links TRBV30 with TRBJ2-4; D uncertain. Looked up from germline, CDR1 is GTSNPN and CDR2 is SVGIG (reference sequence). Trimming stripped 2 bases from V and 1 base from J, with 12 bases between. The CDR3 is 15 residues long. CDR3 in DNA: TGTGCCTGGAGTATCTCAGACGTTGCCAAAAACATTCAGTACTTC. Its translation is CAWSISDVAKNIQYF. Filled out from reference TRBV30 and TRBJ2-4, the complete variable domain reads SQTIHQWPATLVQPVGSPLSLECTVEGTSNPNLYWYRQAAGRGLQLLFYSVGIGQISSEVPQNLSASRPQDRQFILSSKKLLLSDSGFYLCAWSISDVAKNIQYFGAGTRLSVL.

The chain links TRBV7-9 to TRBJ2-5; TRBD2 agrees at 10 bases. V trimming: 5 bases; J trimming: 4 bases; junction bases outside the gene matches: 13. CDR3 length: 17 amino acids. Germline assignment: CDR1 SEHNR and CDR2 FQNEAQ (reference sequence). The CDR3 sequence is CASSPRLSGRARETQYF. The CDR3 region has the DNA TGTGCCAGCAGCCCACGTCTGAGCGGGAGGGCCCGAGAGACCCAGTACTTC. Variable domain in full (rest from reference TRBV7-9 and TRBJ2-5): DTGVSQNPRHKITKRGQNVTFRCDPISEHNRLYWYRQTLGQGPEFLTYFQNEAQLEKSRLLSDRFSAERPKGSFSTLEIQRTEQGDSAMYLCASSPRLSGRARETQYFGPGTRLLVL.

The V gene is TRBV7-6, the J gene TRBJ2-1; D tentatively fits TRBD1 or TRBD2 (5 bases each). CDR3 length equals 14 residues. Germline values: CDR1 SGHVS, CDR2 FNYEAQ. Trimming shortened V by 1 base and J by 12 bases, and 16 bases separated the two germline ends. CDR3 sequence: CASSLGDLGPRQFF. The CDR3 DNA follows: TGTGCCAGCAGCTTAGGGGATTTGGGACCTAGGCAGTTCTTC.

This clone was detected only a few times. This sequence joins TRBV7-8 and TRBJ1-5; 7 bases are shared with TRBD1. The CDR3 consists of 15 residues. Germline CDR1 reads SGHVS; CDR2 reads FQNEAQ. J lost 6 bases, V lost 1 base, and 6 bases had no gene match. The CDR3 sequence is CASSLDDRASQPQHF. The CDR3 DNA sequence: TGTGCCAGCAGCTTAGATGACAGGGCTTCTCAGCCCCAGCATTTT.

In its sample, this clone was seen a few times. The chain carries TRBV5-1 and TRBJ1-6; D unclear. This CDR3 contains 13 residues. The germline V gene encodes CDR1 SGHRS and CDR2 YFSETQ. V was cut by 3 bases and J by 7 bases, with 8 bases left in between. The CDR3 sequence: CASSSPGNSPLHF. For the CDR3, the DNA is TGCGCCAGCAGCTCTCCGGGCAATTCACCCCTCCACTTT.

This rearrangement joins TRBV21-1 to TRBJ2-2; the table's D call, TRBD1, was not checked against the DNA. TRBV21-1 is a recognized pseudogene. The CDR3 runs to 16 residues. CDR3 sequence: CASSKAGQGDTGELFF. CDR3 DNA sequence: TGTGCCAGCAGCAAAGCCGGACAGGGAGATACCGGGGAGCTGTTTTTT.